The 22 T cell receptor beta chains below come from one sample, sequenced in a study of CD8+CD57+ T cells in acquired aplastic anemia. TCR beta VDJ and CDR3 were profiled, and genomic DNA was the template. In TCRdb, the reads were re-called with MiXCR into one record per CDR3 protein. The repertoire has some 200,000 distinct CDR3 sequences, approximately 50% of them found once; the top ten carry around 9.7%. Those patients picked for sequencing had displayed CD8+CD57+ cell expansion on flow cytometry. The sample taken for sequencing was sorted CD4+, CD8+, or CD8+CD57+ T cells (not recorded which) from PBMCs. The receptors shown here come from a human donor with aplastic anemia.

This clonotype was seen more than once but under ten times. The chain uses TRBV20-1 and TRBJ1-6, with 9 bases lining up with TRBD1. Trimming took 5 bases from V and 10 from J; bases not matched to a gene: 9. CDR1 is DFQATT, CDR2 SNEGSKA, per germline (reference sequence). The CDR3 is made up of 14 amino acids. CDR3 sequence: CSAYGQGKGSPLHF. The CDR3 DNA reads TGCAGTGCTTACGGACAGGGGAAAGGGTCACCCCTCCACTTT.

The chain joins TRBV2 to TRBJ1-5; D is undetermined. This CDR3 spans 14 amino acids. Germline loops: CDR1 SNHLY, CDR2 FYNNEI. Trimming shortened V by 6 bases and J by 6 bases, and 15 bases separated the two germline ends. The CDR3 protein is CASSPDIDPQPQHF. As DNA, the CDR3 is TGTGCCAGCAGCCCCGACATTGACCCTCAGCCCCAGCATTTT.

This clonotype was picked up one time. V is TRBV20-1 and J is TRBJ2-3, with 12 bases matching TRBD2. Losses at the gene ends were 2 bases for V and 2 bases for J; bases not matched to a gene: 2. The CDR3 extends over 15 amino acids. Germline V lookup: CDR1 DFQATT, CDR2 SNEGSKA (reference sequence). CDR3 bases: TGCAGTGCTAGACTAGCGGGGGGGACCACAGATACGCAGTATTTT. Residues: CSARLAGGTTDTQYF.

The chain carries TRBV11-1 and TRBJ2-7, with D perhaps assigned TRBD1 or TRBD2 (5 bases each). CDR1 and CDR2 (germline): SGHAT, FQDESV (reference sequence). V lost 3 bases, J lost 0 bases, and 15 bases lay in between. The CDR3 extends over 16 amino acids. The CDR3 coding sequence is TGTGCCAGCAGCTTGGGATCAGGGACCTCCTCCTACGAGCAGTACTTC. Translated: CASSLGSGTSSYEQYF.

This clonotype was detected a few times. This chain joins TRBV20-1 and TRBJ1-2; no reliable D call. There are 15 residues in the CDR3. The ends were cut back, 1 base at V and 5 bases at J, with 17 bases in the middle. Germline lookup yields CDR1 DFQATT and CDR2 SNEGSKA (reference sequence). The CDR3 DNA sequence: TGCAGTGCTAGAGCCCCCCACCAAGCTAGGTATGGCTACACCTTC. Encoded protein: CSARAPHQARYGYTF.

The chain has TRBV7-8 and TRBJ1-2; 8 bases match TRBD1. The germline gives CDR1 SGHVS, CDR2 FQNEAQ. This CDR3 contains 15 residues. V lost 0 bases and J lost 4; bases outside the gene matches: 4. The CDR3 region has the DNA TGTGCCAGCAGCTTAGCAGAGACAGGGGTCTATGGCTACACCTTC. Residues: CASSLAETGVYGYTF.

The chain combines TRBV11-2 with TRBJ2-3, with 12 bases fitting TRBD2. The CDR3 is 17 amino acids. Germline CDR1 and CDR2: SGHAT and FQNNGV. V shed 6 bases, J shed 3 bases, and the junction held 10 bases outside the gene matches. In nucleotides, the CDR3 is TGTGCCAGCAGTCAGACTAGCGGGGGCCTAGGGACAGATACGCAGTATTTT. Translation: CASSQTSGGLGTDTQYF.

The gene calls are TRBV5-1 and TRBJ2-5, with 10 positions matching TRBD1. This CDR3 is built from 15 residues. Unmatched junction bases numbered 4, after V lost 0 bases and J lost 5 bases. The germline V gene has CDR1 SGHRS and CDR2 YFSETQ. The CDR3 coding sequence is TGCGCCAGCAGCTTGGCGGGACAGGGGAGCGAGACCCAGTACTTC. The encoded protein is CASSLAGQGSETQYF.

The V call is TRBV20-1, the J call TRBJ2-5; D is ambiguous. V lost 0 bases, J lost 3 bases, and 8 bases lay in between. The CDR3 is 13 amino acids. CDR1 and CDR2 from the germline V gene are DFQATT and SNEGSKA (reference sequence). The CDR3 region has the DNA TGCAGTGCTAGAGATTGGGGTAAAGAGACCCAGTACTTC. Its translation is CSARDWGKETQYF.

The rearrangement links TRBV20-1 to TRBJ2-3; 8 bases match TRBD1. This CDR3 region has 13 residues. V dropped 6 bases and J dropped 5; count of bases not matched to a gene: 7. Germline CDR1 is DFQATT and CDR2 is SNEGSKA (reference sequence). The DNA of the CDR3 is TGCAGTGCGGGGGCAGGGGGCATAGATACGCAGTATTTT. Translated, it gives CSAGAGGIDTQYF.

This clonotype appeared once. CDR3 sequence reads: CASSQVAFSEKLFF. CDR3 in DNA: TGTGCCAGCAGCCAGGTGGCCTTTAGTGAAAAACTGTTTTTT. The rearrangement links TRBV7-2 to TRBJ1-4; D is uncertain. Trimming took 5 bases from V and 7 from J, leaving 14 bases between them. CDR3 size: 14 residues. Germline CDR1 reads SGHTA; CDR2 reads FQGNSA.

This clonotype was detected ten times or more. The chain recombines TRBV7-3 with TRBJ1-1; possibly TRBD1 for D (5 bases). Germline V gene lookup returns CDR1 SGHTA and CDR2 FQGTGA. Trimming cost V 4 bases and J 1 base, with 10 bases left between them. The CDR3 extends over 14 amino acids. The CDR3 nucleotides read TGTGCCAGCAGCTCGGGACCGACGAACACTGAAGCTTTCTTT. Protein product: CASSSGPTNTEAFF.

This chain links TRBV29-1 with TRBJ1-2, with a weak D call TRBD1 (5 bases). Trimming removed 2 bases at V and 4 bases at J, with 8 bases between. CDR3 length: 12 amino acids. Germline V gene data show CDR1 as SQVTM and CDR2 as ANQGSEA. This CDR3 is CSVEKTAYGYTF. In DNA form, the CDR3 reads TGCAGCGTTGAAAAGACAGCCTATGGCTACACCTTC.

This clonotype was seen repeatedly, ten times or more. The CDR3 spells CASSVGWGEQYF. The DNA for the CDR3 is TGTGCCAGCAGCGTAGGATGGGGCGAGCAGTACTTC. This chain links TRBV9 with TRBJ2-7; the D is unclear. Germline values: CDR1 SGDLS, CDR2 YYNGEE. V was trimmed by 0 bases and J by 6 bases, leaving 7 bases between them. CDR3 length: 12 amino acids.

The gene calls are TRBV9 and TRBJ1-1; 8 bases align to TRBD1. The CDR3 covers 16 residues. The ends lost 1 base at V and 5 bases at J; junction bases unmatched: 10. Germline V gives CDR1 SGDLS, CDR2 YYNGEE. The CDR3 is CASSVSPDRGRTEAFF. The CDR3 nucleotides read TGTGCCAGCAGCGTAAGCCCCGACAGGGGTAGGACTGAAGCTTTCTTT.

V gene TRBV4-1 combines with J gene TRBJ2-7; 14 bases agree with TRBD2. Germline-derived CDR1 and CDR2 are MGHRA and YSYEKL. The CDR3 spans 18 residues. Trimming removed 7 bases from V and 3 bases from J; junction bases left unmatched: 14. Here the CDR3 reads CASNVGGLAGAPNYEQYF. The CDR3 bases are TGCGCCAGCAACGTGGGGGGACTAGCGGGGGCCCCAAACTACGAGCAGTACTTC.

Ten or more counts support this clonotype. CDR3 sequence: CATSDLSAGTEAFF. In DNA form, the CDR3 reads TGTGCCACCAGTGATTTATCCGCGGGGACTGAAGCTTTCTTT. The chain uses TRBV24-1 and TRBJ1-1; D is unclear. The CDR3 extends over 14 amino acids. Germline-derived CDR1 and CDR2 are KGHDR and SFDVKD. Trimming took off 1 base at V and 5 bases at J, with 10 bases between the two ends.

This sequence joins TRBV7-9 and TRBJ2-2; no reliable D call. V was shortened by 1 base and J by 9 bases, with 6 bases between the two germline ends. Germline CDR1 reads SEHNR; CDR2 reads FQNEAQ (reference sequence). This CDR3 has 12 amino acids. The CDR3 loop reads CASSLVMRELFF. The CDR3 nucleotides are TGTGCCAGCAGCTTAGTAATGAGGGAGCTGTTTTTT.

This chain links TRBV3-1 with TRBJ2-5, with 7 positions matching TRBD2. Germline V gives CDR1 LGHDT, CDR2 YNNKEL (reference sequence). J was trimmed by 7 bases and V by 11 bases; bases with no gene match: 22. CDR3 size: 16 residues. The CDR3 sequence is CACTVAGRPEGATQYF. CDR3 bases: TGTGCCTGCACAGTGGCCGGGAGGCCCGAGGGTGCGACCCAGTACTTC.

This clonotype has only one observation. The V call is TRBV19, the J call TRBJ2-4; no clear D gene. CDR1 and CDR2 (germline): LNHDA, SQIVND (reference sequence). This CDR3 comprises 16 residues. Between the trimmed V and J ends, which lost 3 bases and 0 bases, there was a span of 12 bases. The CDR3 DNA follows: TGTGCCAGTAGTATCGCTACTGGGGTAGCCAAAAACATTCAGTACTTC. Its protein product is CASSIATGVAKNIQYF.

The J gene is TRBJ2-7, the V gene TRBV29-1; 8 bases line up with TRBD2. The germline gives CDR1 SQVTM, CDR2 ANQGSEA. Trimming took 2 bases from V and 0 from J; bases not matched to a gene: 0. The CDR3 is 13 amino acids. In DNA, the CDR3 is TGCAGCGTTGAAAGCGGGAGCTCCTACGAGCAGTACTTC. Translated, it gives CSVESGSSYEQYF.

The rearrangement links TRBV7-3 to TRBJ2-5, with 9 bases fitting TRBD2. This CDR3 spans 20 amino acids. V lost 1 base, J lost 2 bases, and 17 bases stayed unmatched. Germline V CDR1 and CDR2: SGHTA, FQGTGA. The CDR3 region has the DNA TGTGCCAGCAGCTTAAGAGGCGGGAGGGCCGTCCGAGCGGGACAAGAGACCCAGTACTTC. Translating it yields CASSLRGGRAVRAGQETQYF.